A single sample is the source of the 19 T cell receptor beta chains below, sequenced in a study of CD8+ T cells in alopecia areata. Extraction of RNA preceded its reverse transcription into cDNA, which served as the sequencing template. The table came from immunoSEQ multiplex PCR; TCRdb's copy has only in-frame clones and leaves some out. Here the sample spans 110,000 to 150,000 clones, approximately 50% being singletons. The sample here was CD4+ T cells sorted from blood, taken at week 0. The receptors stem from a human donor with alopecia areata.

The chain has TRBV2 and TRBJ2-3, with D unresolved. V lost 1 base and J lost 3, with 8 bases in between. There are 14 residues in the CDR3. Germline-derived CDR1 and CDR2 are SNHLY and FYNNEI. The CDR3 region is CASSEGLITDTQYF. In nucleotides, the CDR3 is TGTGCCAGCAGTGAAGGGCTTATAACAGATACGCAGTATTTT.

The rearrangement uses TRBV7-2 and TRBJ2-5, with 11 bases fitting TRBD1. Germline-derived CDR1 and CDR2 are SGHTA and FQGNSA. V shed 8 bases, J shed 5 bases, and the junction held 7 bases outside the gene matches. CDR3 length equals 14 residues. CDR3 sequence reads: CASGGTGGRETQYF. The CDR3 nucleotides read TGTGCCAGCGGCGGGACAGGGGGTCGCGAGACCCAGTACTTC.

This clone was counted between two and nine times. This specimen includes other DNA sequences encoding the same CDR3. The chain is built from TRBV2 and TRBJ2-5, with D unresolved. V lost 0 bases and J 5 bases, leaving 4 bases between the germline ends. CDR1 is SNHLY and CDR2 is FYNNEI in the germline V gene. The CDR3 sequence is 12 residues long. In nucleotides, the CDR3 is TGTGCCAGCAGTGAAGCAGGGGAGACCCAGTACTTC. This codes for CASSEAGETQYF.

The gene calls are TRBV25-1 and TRBJ2-7, with unresolved D. The CDR3 is made up of 11 amino acids. The germline CDR1 and CDR2 sequences are MGHDK and SYGVNS. V was clipped by 3 bases and J by 4 bases, with 4 bases between them. This chain's CDR3 is CASSEEYEQYF. In nucleotides, the CDR3 is TGTGCCAGCAGTGAGGAGTACGAGCAGTACTTC.

The chain recombines TRBV6-6 with TRBJ1-5; D gene uncertain. With 6 bases removed from V and 3 bases from J, the gap between germline ends came to 3 bases. This CDR3 is built from 11 residues. The germline V gene has CDR1 MNHNY and CDR2 SVGAGI (reference sequence). The CDR3 DNA sequence: TGTGCCAGCAGAAACAATCAGCCCCAGCATTTT. Translation gives CASRNNQPQHF.

Only one count was recorded for this clone. The V and J genes are TRBV7-2 and TRBJ2-1; D is perhaps TRBD2 (6 bases). The CDR3 has 13 amino acids. Germline CDR1 reads SGHTA; CDR2 reads FQGNSA. Trimming cost V 5 bases and J 6 bases, with 11 bases left between them. The CDR3 reads CASSLGLANEQFF. For the CDR3, the DNA is TGTGCCAGCAGCCTGGGACTTGCCAATGAGCAGTTCTTC.

This clone was detected only a few times. The chain carries TRBV29-1 and TRBJ1-5, with D possibly being TRBD1 (6 bases). Trimming left V 4 bases short and J 3 bases short, with 19 bases between. The CDR3 is 16 residues long. CDR1 and CDR2 (germline): SQVTM, ANQGSEA. The CDR3 bases are TGCAGCGTTGGCTATGATAGGGGGGGGGCCAATCAGCCCCAGCATTTT. Protein sequence: CSVGYDRGGANQPQHF. The whole variable domain, filled in from reference TRBV29-1 and TRBJ1-5, reads SAVISQKPSRDICQRGTSLTIQCQVDSQVTMMFWYRQQPGQSLTLIATANQGSEATYESGFVIDKFPISRPNLTFSTLTVSNMSPEDSSIYLCSVGYDRGGANQPQHFGDGTRLSIL.

The chain carries TRBV7-4 and TRBJ1-2; TRBD1 matches at 7 bases. The germline V gene encodes CDR1 SGHVT and CDR2 SQSDAQ. Trimming removed 1 base from V and 4 bases from J; junction bases left unmatched: 12. The length of the CDR3 is 17 residues. CDR3 DNA sequence: TGTGCCAGCAGCTTAGAAAAAGGGGGCGTAATATGCTATGGCTACACCTTC. Its translation: CASSLEKGGVICYGYTF.

This clone was counted only a few times. The V call is TRBV7-2, the J call TRBJ2-7, with a weak D call TRBD2 (6 bases). Trimming left V 3 bases short and J 6 bases short, with 18 bases between. Germline CDR1 reads SGHTA; CDR2 reads FQGNSA. This CDR3 contains 15 residues. CDR3 bases: TGTGCCAGCAGCTTTTCATCGGGAGTCCCCCTCGAGCAGTACTTC. Translation gives CASSFSSGVPLEQYF.

V and J are TRBV5-6 and TRBJ2-3; either TRBD1 or TRBD2 may supply D (5 bases each). Germline CDR1 is SGHDT and CDR2 is YYEEEE. V was trimmed by 0 bases and J by 5 bases, leaving 13 bases between them. The CDR3 sequence is 15 residues long. This chain's CDR3 is CASSLAGGDGDTQYF. CDR3 nucleotides: TGTGCCAGCAGCTTGGCAGGTGGGGACGGAGATACGCAGTATTTT. The full variable domain, rest sourced from reference TRBV5-6 and TRBJ2-3, is DAGVTQSPTHLIKTRGQQVTLRCSPKSGHDTVSWYQQALGQGPQFIFQYYEEEERQRGNFPDRFSGHQFPNYSSELNVNALLLGDSALYLCASSLAGGDGDTQYFGPGTRLTVL.

This clone was detected only a few times. The chain uses TRBV5-1 and TRBJ1-1, with 8 bases that match TRBD1. Germline V lookup: CDR1 SGHRS, CDR2 YFSETQ. The CDR3 is made up of 15 amino acids. V dropped 1 base and J dropped 1; count of bases not matched to a gene: 3. For the CDR3, the DNA is TGCGCCAGCAGCTTGTTAGGACAGGGGAACACTGAAGCTTTCTTT. This gives the protein CASSLLGQGNTEAFF. The entire variable domain, with the rest obtained from reference TRBV5-1 and TRBJ1-1, is as follows: KAGVTQTPRYLIKTRGQQVTLSCSPISGHRSVSWYQQTPGQGLQFLFEYFSETQRNKGNFPGRFSGRQFSNSRSEMNVSTLELGDSALYLCASSLLGQGNTEAFFGQGTRLTVV.

This clone was observed once. V usage is TRBV30 and J usage is TRBJ1-4, with no clear D. The V gene lost 2 bases and the J gene lost 8 bases, with 15 bases spanning the gap. This CDR3 comprises 14 residues. Germline CDR1 reads GTSNPN; CDR2 reads SVGIG (reference sequence). CDR3 in DNA: TGTGCCTGGAGTAATAAGGGATTCTTAGAAAAACTGTTTTTT. Protein sequence: CAWSNKGFLEKLFF. Together with reference TRBV30 and TRBJ1-4, the CDR3 gives the full variable domain: SQTIHQWPATLVQPVGSPLSLECTVEGTSNPNLYWYRQAAGRGLQLLFYSVGIGQISSEVPQNLSASRPQDRQFILSSKKLLLSDSGFYLCAWSNKGFLEKLFFGSGTQLSVL.

This clone was detected only a few times. This chain uses TRBV28 with TRBJ2-7; 9 bases map to TRBD2. The ends lost 4 bases at V and 2 bases at J; junction bases unmatched: 0. The CDR3 length is 13 residues. Per the germline V gene, CDR1 is MDHEN and CDR2 is SYDVKM. The CDR3 coding sequence is TGTGCCAGCAGTTCTAGCGGGACCTACGAGCAGTACTTC. Translation: CASSSSGTYEQYF.

This clone has just a few counts. The chain couples TRBV7-2 to TRBJ2-3; no reliable D call. Germline V gene lookup returns CDR1 SGHTA and CDR2 FQGNSA. Trimming left V 3 bases short and J 2 bases short, with 9 bases between. The CDR3 runs 14 residues. CDR3 nucleotides: TGTGCCAGCAGCTTCGACGGATACACAGATACGCAGTATTTT. Its translation: CASSFDGYTDTQYF.

The J gene is TRBJ1-1, the V gene TRBV7-2; 8 bases align to TRBD1. With 5 bases clipped from V and 3 bases from J, the junction kept 5 bases outside the gene matches. The CDR3 contains 14 residues. Germline V gene sequence: CDR1 SGHTA, CDR2 FQGNSA. CDR3 residues: CASSRRTGHTEAFF. In DNA, the CDR3 is TGTGCCAGCAGCCGGAGGACAGGGCACACTGAAGCTTTCTTT.

This clone has just a few counts. J is TRBJ1-1 and V is TRBV29-1, with D hard to call. CDR1 and CDR2 from the germline V gene are SQVTM and ANQGSEA. CDR3 size: 12 residues. V was shortened by 7 bases and J by 0 bases, with 9 bases between the two germline ends. The CDR3 DNA is TGCAGCGGTGGACCGATGAACACTGAAGCTTTCTTT. Amino acid sequence: CSGGPMNTEAFF.

This clone was detected a few times. The chain recombines TRBV10-3 with TRBJ1-1; a weak D match, TRBD1 (5 bases). Germline assignment: CDR1 ENHRY and CDR2 SYGVKD. The CDR3 is made up of 17 amino acids. V was cut by 10 bases and J by 0 bases, with 24 bases left in between. The CDR3 nucleotides read TGTGCCACCCGAAAAGTAACAACGGGACGGATGAACACTGAAGCTTTCTTT. This encodes CATRKVTTGRMNTEAFF.

The chain recombines TRBV11-2 with TRBJ2-2; 7 bases fit TRBD2. Losses at the gene ends were 2 bases for V and 4 bases for J; bases not matched to a gene: 4. The CDR3 totals 15 residues. Germline loops: CDR1 SGHAT, CDR2 FQNNGV. Here the CDR3 reads CASSLRGRGTGELFF. The DNA of the CDR3 is TGTGCCAGCAGCTTACGCGGGAGAGGCACCGGGGAGCTGTTTTTT.

This clone has only a few counts. The chain is built from TRBV7-2 and TRBJ2-7; 12 bases agree with TRBD2. This CDR3 comprises 17 residues. Germline loops: CDR1 SGHTA, CDR2 FQGNSA. With V trimmed by 6 bases and J by 3 bases, 12 bases remained unmatched. The CDR3 here is CASRGATSGSFLYEQYF. Written as DNA, the CDR3 is TGTGCCAGCAGAGGCGCGACTAGCGGGAGCTTTCTCTACGAGCAGTACTTC. The whole variable domain, remainder taken from reference TRBV7-2 and TRBJ2-7, is GAGVSQSPSNKVTEKGKDVELRCDPISGHTALYWYRQSLGQGLEFLIYFQGNSAPDKSGLPSDRFSAERTGGSVSTLTIQRTQQEDSAVYLCASRGATSGSFLYEQYFGPGTRLTVT.